One and the same sample provided the 18 T cell receptor beta chains below, sequenced in a study of PD-L1 blockade in urothelial cancer. This sample's time point: pretreatment peripheral blood. Libraries were prepared by immunoSEQ multiplex PCR; TCRdb keeps only in-frame clonotypes and omits some of them. The sample lists approximately 90,000 clones, around 83% occurring once. This specimen consisted of PBMCs, obtained around atezolizumab (anti-PD-L1) treatment. These receptors came from a man aged 55-75 years with urothelial cancer.

The chain recombines TRBV6-5 with TRBJ2-7; D not certain. The CDR3 extends over 13 amino acids. Looked up from germline, CDR1 is MNHEY and CDR2 is SVGAGI. Deletions cut 6 bases from V and 5 bases from J, with 14 bases between. The CDR3 spells CASRPFGANEQYF. CDR3 DNA sequence: TGTGCCAGCAGACCTTTCGGAGCCAACGAGCAGTACTTC.

The chain combines TRBV2 with TRBJ1-6, with 7 bases matching TRBD1. J was trimmed by 0 bases and V by 5 bases; bases with no gene match: 4. The germline CDR1 and CDR2 sequences are SNHLY and FYNNEI. The CDR3 covers 16 residues. The CDR3 coding sequence is TGTGCCAGCAGTTTCCGGGACAGCTCCTATAATTCACCCCTCCACTTT. Its protein product is CASSFRDSSYNSPLHF.

This rearrangement joins TRBV10-3 to TRBJ2-7; a weak D match, TRBD2 (6 bases). Germline lookup yields CDR1 ENHRY and CDR2 SYGVKD. V gave up 0 bases and J gave up 3 bases, with 21 bases separating them. CDR3 size: 18 residues. The CDR3 is CAISESLYRPEGRYEQYF. CDR3 nucleotides: TGTGCCATCAGTGAGTCCCTTTACCGGCCGGAGGGCCGCTACGAGCAGTACTTC.

This clone was observed a handful of times. CDR3 bases: TGTGCCAGTAGCGGCGCTAGGTACAATGAGCAGTTCTTC. Translating gives CASSGARYNEQFF. The V gene is TRBV19, the J gene TRBJ2-1; D call uncertain. V lost 6 bases, J lost 4 bases, and 10 bases lay in between. Germline loops: CDR1 LNHDA, CDR2 SQIVND (reference sequence). The CDR3 is 13 amino acids. The full variable domain, rest sourced from reference TRBV19 and TRBJ2-1, is DGGITQSPKYLFRKEGQNVTLSCEQNLNHDAMYWYRQDPGQGLRLIYYSQIVNDFQKGDIAEGYSVSREKKESFPLTVTSAQKNPTAFYLCASSGARYNEQFFGPGTRLTVL.

This clone was detected only a few times. The chain has TRBV7-9 and TRBJ1-1, with D possibly being TRBD1 (6 bases). This CDR3 contains 13 residues. V was clipped by 1 base and J by 8 bases, with 11 bases between them. Germline-derived CDR1 and CDR2 are SEHNR and FQNEAQ (reference sequence). CDR3 loop: CASSLDPGTEAFF. The CDR3 nucleotides are TGTGCCAGCAGCTTAGACCCTGGGACAGAAGCTTTCTTT.

The rearrangement links TRBV19 to TRBJ1-5; weak D call: TRBD1 (5 bases). Per the germline V gene, CDR1 is LNHDA and CDR2 is SQIVND (reference sequence). This CDR3 comprises 15 residues. Trimming cost V 7 bases and J 4 bases, with 17 bases left between them. The CDR3, as DNA: TGTGCCAGTACCCCTGTCGTGGGGGGGAATCAGCCCCAGCATTTT. It translates to CASTPVVGGNQPQHF.

This chain links TRBV10-3 with TRBJ2-7; possible D gene TRBD2, 6 bases. V was pared by 4 bases and J by 2 bases, with 18 bases between. The CDR3 extends over 16 amino acids. The germline V gene encodes CDR1 ENHRY and CDR2 SYGVKD. DNA of the CDR3: TGTGCCATCAGTGCCCATTCCGGGACTGGCACCTACGAGCAGTACTTC. Translated, it gives CAISAHSGTGTYEQYF.

This chain uses TRBV15 with TRBJ2-2, with a weak D call TRBD1 (5 bases). Germline V gene data show CDR1 as LNHNV and CDR2 as YYDKDF (reference sequence). The V and J ends lost 0 bases and 5 bases respectively, with 7 bases between them. CDR3 length equals 14 residues. The CDR3 loop reads CATSREKGTGELFF. The CDR3, as DNA: TGTGCCACCAGCAGAGAAAAGGGGACCGGGGAGCTGTTTTTT.

As to this clone: The germline gene is not matched at one end of the junction; a read error may be the cause. V and J are TRBV9 and TRBJ2-1; D ambiguous. CDR3 length: 12 amino acids. Germline CDR1 and CDR2: SGDLS and YYNGEE. CDR3 in DNA: TGTGCCAGCAGCGTAGGGTACAGTGAGCAGTTCTTC. The encoded protein is CASSVGYSEQFF.

This chain links TRBV6-5 with TRBJ1-1, with 9 bases matching TRBD1. Germline CDR1 MNHEY, CDR2 SVGAGI. This CDR3 has 14 residues. V lost 4 bases, J lost 5 bases, and 5 bases stayed unmatched. CDR3 coding DNA: TGTGCCAGCAGTTCGGGACAGGGACGGACTGAAGCTTTCTTT. This encodes CASSSGQGRTEAFF.

The chain is built from TRBV27 and TRBJ2-3; the D gene is possibly TRBD2 (7 bases). Germline V gene data show CDR1 as MNHEY and CDR2 as SMNVEV (reference sequence). V shed 10 bases and J shed 2 bases, with 22 bases lying between them. CDR3 length: 16 residues. CDR3 in DNA: TGTGCCACCACTGGGGGGGCAGGACGACTCACAGATACGCAGTATTTT. Translation: CATTGGAGRLTDTQYF.

The chain couples TRBV7-2 to TRBJ1-1, with unresolved D. Germline V lookup: CDR1 SGHTA, CDR2 FQGNSA. This CDR3 is built from 14 residues. V dropped 5 bases and J dropped 0 bases, with 10 bases sitting between them. Here the CDR3 DNA reads TGTGCCAGCAGCCCCCATACAGTGAACACTGAAGCTTTCTTT. This sequence encodes CASSPHTVNTEAFF.

In its sample, this clone was seen a few times. The chain couples TRBV5-1 to TRBJ1-2, with TRBD1 matching over 7 bases. Trimming took 4 bases from V and 4 from J; bases not matched to a gene: 10. Germline V gene data show CDR1 as SGHRS and CDR2 as YFSETQ. The CDR3 spans 15 residues. The CDR3 reads CASSLDPGTAYGYTF. As DNA, the CDR3 is TGCGCCAGCAGCCTGGATCCCGGGACAGCCTATGGCTACACCTTC.

The chain couples TRBV30 to TRBJ2-5; 13 bases align to TRBD2. Germline V gives CDR1 GTSNPN, CDR2 SVGIG (reference sequence). J lost 5 bases, V lost 1 base, and 7 bases had no gene match. The CDR3 is made up of 16 amino acids. The chain's CDR3 is CAWSETSGGAGETQYF. CDR3 nucleotide sequence: TGTGCCTGGAGTGAAACTAGCGGGGGGGCAGGTGAGACCCAGTACTTC.

In DNA, the CDR3 is TGTGCCACCGGCAGAATTACTTATTCCCCCACAGGGCTCTACCCCAACGAGCAGTACTTC. It specifies CATGRITYSPTGLYPNEQYF. The chain recombines TRBV13 with TRBJ2-7; tentative D call: TRBD1 (6 bases). Germline-derived CDR1 and CDR2 are PRHDT and FYEKMQ (reference sequence). Trimming took off 10 bases at V and 5 bases at J, with 39 bases between the two ends. The CDR3 extends over 20 amino acids.

The chain couples TRBV6-5 to TRBJ1-1; tentatively, D is TRBD1 (5 bases). The CDR3 contains 15 residues. Germline V gene lookup returns CDR1 MNHEY and CDR2 SVGAGI. V gave up 0 bases and J gave up 5 bases, with 13 bases separating them. This CDR3 is CASSYSMGLGTEAFF. The CDR3 coding sequence is TGTGCCAGCAGTTACTCGATGGGGCTAGGGACTGAAGCTTTCTTT.

The chain uses TRBV10-2 and TRBJ1-5; unclear D gene. Per the germline V gene, CDR1 is WSHSY and CDR2 is SAAADI. CDR3 length: 15 amino acids. Trimming left V 6 bases short and J 5 bases short, with 17 bases between. CDR3: CASSPSGLGDQPQHF. CDR3 in DNA: TGCGCCAGCAGCCCCAGCGGTTTAGGCGATCAGCCCCAGCATTTT.

This chain uses TRBV27 with TRBJ1-5; D perhaps matches TRBD1 (5 bases). Germline-derived CDR1 and CDR2 are MNHEY and SMNVEV (reference sequence). The CDR3 spans 15 residues. Trimming left V 2 bases short and J 0 bases short, with 8 bases between. The DNA of the CDR3 is TGTGCCAGCAGTTTAACAGGTTTTAGCAATCAGCCCCAGCATTTT. Its protein product is CASSLTGFSNQPQHF.